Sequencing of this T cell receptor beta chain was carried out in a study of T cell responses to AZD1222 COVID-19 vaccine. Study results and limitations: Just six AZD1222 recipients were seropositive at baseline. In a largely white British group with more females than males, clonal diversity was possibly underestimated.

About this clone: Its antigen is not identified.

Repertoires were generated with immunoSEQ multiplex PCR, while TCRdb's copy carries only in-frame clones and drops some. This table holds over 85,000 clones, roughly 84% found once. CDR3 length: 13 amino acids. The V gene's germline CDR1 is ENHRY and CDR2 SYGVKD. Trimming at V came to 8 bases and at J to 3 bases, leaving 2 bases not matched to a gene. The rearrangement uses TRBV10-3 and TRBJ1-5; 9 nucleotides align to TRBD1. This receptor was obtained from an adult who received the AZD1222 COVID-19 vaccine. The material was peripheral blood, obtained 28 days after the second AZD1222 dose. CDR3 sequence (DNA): TGTGCCATCCGGGACAGGGTCAATCAGCCCCAGCATTTT. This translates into CAIRDRVNQPQHF.